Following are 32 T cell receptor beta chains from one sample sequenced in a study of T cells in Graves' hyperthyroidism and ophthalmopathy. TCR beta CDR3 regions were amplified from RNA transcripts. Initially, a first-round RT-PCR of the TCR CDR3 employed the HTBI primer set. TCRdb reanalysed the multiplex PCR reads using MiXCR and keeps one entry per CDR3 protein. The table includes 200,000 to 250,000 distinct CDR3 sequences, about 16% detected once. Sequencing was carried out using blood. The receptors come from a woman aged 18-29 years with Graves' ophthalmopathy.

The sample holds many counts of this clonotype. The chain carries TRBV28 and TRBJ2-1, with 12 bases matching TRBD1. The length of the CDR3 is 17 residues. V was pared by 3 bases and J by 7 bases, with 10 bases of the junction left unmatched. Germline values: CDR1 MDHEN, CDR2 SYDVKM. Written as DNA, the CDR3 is TGTGCCAGCAGTTTGATCGCGGGACAGGGGGCTCGAAATGAGCAGTTCTTC. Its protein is CASSLIAGQGARNEQFF. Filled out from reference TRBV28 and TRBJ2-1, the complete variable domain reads DVKVTQSSRYLVKRTGEKVFLECVQDMDHENMFWYRQDPGLGLRLIYFSYDVKMKEKGDIPEGYSVSREKKERFSLILESASTNQTSMYLCASSLIAGQGARNEQFFGPGTRLTVL.

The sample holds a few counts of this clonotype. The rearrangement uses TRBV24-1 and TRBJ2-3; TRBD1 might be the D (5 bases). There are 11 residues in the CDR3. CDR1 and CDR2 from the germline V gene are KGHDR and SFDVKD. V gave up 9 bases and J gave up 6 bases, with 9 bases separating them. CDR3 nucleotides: TGTGCCACCTCCACAGGTGATACGCAGTATTTT. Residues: CATSTGDTQYF.

CDR3 region: CAWRAGFGELFF. CDR3 DNA sequence: TGTGCCTGGAGAGCCGGCTTCGGGGAGCTGTTTTTT. The chain is built from TRBV30 and TRBJ2-2; no definite D call. Germline CDR1 GTSNPN, CDR2 SVGIG (reference sequence). This CDR3 is built from 12 residues. V was cut by 3 bases and J by 7 bases, with 9 bases left in between.

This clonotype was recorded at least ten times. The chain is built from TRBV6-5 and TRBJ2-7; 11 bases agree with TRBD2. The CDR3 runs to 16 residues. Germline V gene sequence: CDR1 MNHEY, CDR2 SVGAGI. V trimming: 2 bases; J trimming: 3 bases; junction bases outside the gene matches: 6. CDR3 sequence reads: CASSYSPLAGDYEQYF. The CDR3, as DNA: TGTGCCAGCAGTTACAGCCCACTAGCGGGAGACTACGAGCAGTACTTC.

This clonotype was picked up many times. The CDR3 bases are TGTGCCAGCAGCCAAGCTTCTAGCGGTCCCTGGGAGCAGTACTTC. Protein product: CASSQASSGPWEQYF. V and J are TRBV3-1 and TRBJ2-7, with 7 bases lining up with TRBD2. V was clipped by 1 base and J by 7 bases; unmatched bases: 10. There are 15 residues in the CDR3. Per germline, CDR1 LGHDT and CDR2 YNNKEL (reference sequence).

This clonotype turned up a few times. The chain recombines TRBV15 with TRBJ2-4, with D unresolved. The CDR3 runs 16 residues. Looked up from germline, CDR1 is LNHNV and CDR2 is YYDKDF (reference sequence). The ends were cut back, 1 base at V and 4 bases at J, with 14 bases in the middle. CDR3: CATSRANQDAKNIQYF. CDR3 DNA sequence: TGTGCCACCAGCAGAGCCAACCAGGATGCTAAAAACATTCAGTACTTC.

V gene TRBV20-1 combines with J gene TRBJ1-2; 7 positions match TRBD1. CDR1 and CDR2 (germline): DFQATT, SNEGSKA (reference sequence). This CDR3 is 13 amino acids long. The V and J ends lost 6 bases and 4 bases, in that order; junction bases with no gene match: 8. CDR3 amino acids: CSAISGGGYGYTF. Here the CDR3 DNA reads TGCAGTGCCATCTCAGGGGGAGGCTATGGCTACACCTTC.

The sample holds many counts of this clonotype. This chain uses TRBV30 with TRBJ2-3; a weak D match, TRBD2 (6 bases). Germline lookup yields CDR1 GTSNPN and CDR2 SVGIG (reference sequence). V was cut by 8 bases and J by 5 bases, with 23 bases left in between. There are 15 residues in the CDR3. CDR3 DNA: TGTGCCAGCCACCCCAACGGAGGGGCGCGAGATACGCAGTATTTT. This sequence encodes CASHPNGGARDTQYF.

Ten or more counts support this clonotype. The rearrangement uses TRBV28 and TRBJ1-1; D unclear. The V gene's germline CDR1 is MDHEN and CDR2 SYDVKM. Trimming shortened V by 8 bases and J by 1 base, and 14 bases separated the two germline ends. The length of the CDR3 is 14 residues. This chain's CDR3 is CASFSYATNTEAFF. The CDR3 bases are TGTGCCAGCTTCTCCTACGCGACGAACACTGAAGCTTTCTTT.

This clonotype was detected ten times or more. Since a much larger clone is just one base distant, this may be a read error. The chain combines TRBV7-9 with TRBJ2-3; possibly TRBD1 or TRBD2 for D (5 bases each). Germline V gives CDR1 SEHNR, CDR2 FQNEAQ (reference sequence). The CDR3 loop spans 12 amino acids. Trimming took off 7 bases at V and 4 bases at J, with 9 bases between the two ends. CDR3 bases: TGTGCCAGCACCCCGGGGCCAGATACGCAGTATTTT. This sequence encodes CASTPGPDTQYF.

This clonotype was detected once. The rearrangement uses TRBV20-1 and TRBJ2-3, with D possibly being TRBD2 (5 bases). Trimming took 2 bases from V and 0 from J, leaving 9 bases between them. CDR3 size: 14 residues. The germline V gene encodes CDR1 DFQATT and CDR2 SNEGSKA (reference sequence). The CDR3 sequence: CSARRDESTDTQYF. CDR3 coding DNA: TGCAGTGCTAGACGGGATGAAAGCACAGATACGCAGTATTTT.

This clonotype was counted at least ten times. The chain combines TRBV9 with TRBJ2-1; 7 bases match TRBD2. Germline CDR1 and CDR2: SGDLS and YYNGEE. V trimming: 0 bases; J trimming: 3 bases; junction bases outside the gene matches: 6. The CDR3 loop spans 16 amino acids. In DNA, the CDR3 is TGTGCCAGCAGCGTAGGGCCTAGCGGCATCTACAATGAGCAGTTCTTC. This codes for CASSVGPSGIYNEQFF. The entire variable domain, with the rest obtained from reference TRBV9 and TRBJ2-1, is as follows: DSGVTQTPKHLITATGQRVTLRCSPRSGDLSVYWYQQSLDQGLQFLIQYYNGEERAKGNILERFSAQQFPDLHSELNLSSLELGDSALYFCASSVGPSGIYNEQFFGPGTRLTVL.

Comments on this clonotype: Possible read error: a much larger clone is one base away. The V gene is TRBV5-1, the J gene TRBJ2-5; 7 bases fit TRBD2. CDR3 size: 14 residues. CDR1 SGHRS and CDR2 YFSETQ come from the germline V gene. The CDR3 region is CASSDPTSEETQCF. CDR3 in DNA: TGCGCCAGCAGCGACCCAACTAGCGAAGAGACCCAGTGCTTC.

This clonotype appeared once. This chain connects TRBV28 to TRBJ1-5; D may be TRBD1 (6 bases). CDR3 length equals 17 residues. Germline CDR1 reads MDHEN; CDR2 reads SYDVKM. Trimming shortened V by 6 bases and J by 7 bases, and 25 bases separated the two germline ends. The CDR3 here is CASSLVSGGAGEQPQHF. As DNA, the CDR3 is TGTGCCAGCAGCTTAGTTAGCGGGGGGGCAGGGGAGCAGCCCCAGCATTTT.

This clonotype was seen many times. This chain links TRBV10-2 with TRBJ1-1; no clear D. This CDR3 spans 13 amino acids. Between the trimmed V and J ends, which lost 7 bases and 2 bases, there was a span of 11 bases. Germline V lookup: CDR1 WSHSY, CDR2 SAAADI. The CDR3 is CASNTHRNTEAFF. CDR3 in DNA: TGCGCCAGCAATACTCACAGAAACACTGAAGCTTTCTTT.

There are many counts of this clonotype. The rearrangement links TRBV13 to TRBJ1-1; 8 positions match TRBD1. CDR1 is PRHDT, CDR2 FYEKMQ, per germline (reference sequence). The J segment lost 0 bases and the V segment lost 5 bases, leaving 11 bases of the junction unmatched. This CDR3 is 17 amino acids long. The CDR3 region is CASSQAGTGPMNTEAFF. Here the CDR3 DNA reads TGTGCCAGCAGCCAAGCCGGGACAGGACCAATGAACACTGAAGCTTTCTTT.

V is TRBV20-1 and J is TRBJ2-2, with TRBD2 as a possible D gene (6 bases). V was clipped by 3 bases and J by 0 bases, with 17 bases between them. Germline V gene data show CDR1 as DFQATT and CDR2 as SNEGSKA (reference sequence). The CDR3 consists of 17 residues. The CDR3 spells CSASDPKGGANTGELFF. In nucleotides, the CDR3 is TGCAGTGCTAGCGACCCAAAGGGCGGGGCGAACACCGGGGAGCTGTTTTTT.

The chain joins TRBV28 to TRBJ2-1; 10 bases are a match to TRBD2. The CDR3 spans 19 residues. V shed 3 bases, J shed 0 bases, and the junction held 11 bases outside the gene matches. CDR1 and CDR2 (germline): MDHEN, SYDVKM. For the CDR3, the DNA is TGTGCCAGCAGTTTTTTTCTAGCGGGAGATTATAGCTCCTACAATGAGCAGTTCTTC. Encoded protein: CASSFFLAGDYSSYNEQFF.

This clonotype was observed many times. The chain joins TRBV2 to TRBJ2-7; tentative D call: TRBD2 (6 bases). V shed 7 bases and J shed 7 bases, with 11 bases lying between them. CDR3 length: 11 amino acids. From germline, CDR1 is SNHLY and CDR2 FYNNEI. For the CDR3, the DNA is TGTGCCAGCATCGGGAGTGGGGAGCAGTACTTC. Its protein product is CASIGSGEQYF.

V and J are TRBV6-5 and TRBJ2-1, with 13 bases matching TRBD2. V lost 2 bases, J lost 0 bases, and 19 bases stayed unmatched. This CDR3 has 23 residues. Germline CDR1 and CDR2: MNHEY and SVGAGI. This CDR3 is CASSYRRPKLAGGRISSYNEQFF. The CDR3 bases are TGTGCCAGCAGTTACCGACGACCTAAACTAGCGGGAGGGCGAATTAGCTCCTACAATGAGCAGTTCTTC.

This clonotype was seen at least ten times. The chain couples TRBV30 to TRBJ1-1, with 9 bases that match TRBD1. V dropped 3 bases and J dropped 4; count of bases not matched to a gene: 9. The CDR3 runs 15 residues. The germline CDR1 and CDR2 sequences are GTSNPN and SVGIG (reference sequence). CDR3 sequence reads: CAWRRPGQGVTEAFF. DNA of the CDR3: TGTGCCTGGAGAAGGCCGGGACAGGGTGTCACTGAAGCTTTCTTT.

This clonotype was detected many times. CDR3 protein: CSASTGVAYEQYF. CDR3 in DNA: TGCAGTGCTAGTACGGGGGTTGCCTACGAGCAGTACTTC. The chain couples TRBV20-1 to TRBJ2-7; tentatively, D is TRBD2 (6 bases). The CDR3 totals 13 residues. Per germline, CDR1 DFQATT and CDR2 SNEGSKA (reference sequence). The V end lost 3 bases, the J end lost 2 bases, and 11 bases lay between the germline ends.

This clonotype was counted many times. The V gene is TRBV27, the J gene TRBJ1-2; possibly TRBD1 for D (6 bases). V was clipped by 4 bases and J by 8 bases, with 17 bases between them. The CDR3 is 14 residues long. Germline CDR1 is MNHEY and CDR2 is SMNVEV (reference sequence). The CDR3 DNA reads TGTGCCAGCAGTTCCCTCCCGGGGGCTTCCGGCTACACCTTC. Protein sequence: CASSSLPGASGYTF.

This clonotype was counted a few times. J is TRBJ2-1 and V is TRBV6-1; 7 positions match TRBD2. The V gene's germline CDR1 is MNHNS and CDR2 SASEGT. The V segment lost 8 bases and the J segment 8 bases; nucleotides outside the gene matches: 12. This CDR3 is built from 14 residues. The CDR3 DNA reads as TGTGCCAGCCAATACACAGCGGGACTCGATGAGCAGTTCTTC. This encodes CASQYTAGLDEQFF.

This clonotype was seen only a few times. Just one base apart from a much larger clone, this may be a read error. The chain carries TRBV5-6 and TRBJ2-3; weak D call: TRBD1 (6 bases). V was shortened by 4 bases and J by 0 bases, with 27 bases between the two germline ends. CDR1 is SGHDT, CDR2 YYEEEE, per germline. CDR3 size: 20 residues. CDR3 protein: CASSQEWGQGPPGSTDTQYF. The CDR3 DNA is TGTGCCAGCAGCCAGGAATGGGGGCAGGGGCCACCCGGTAGCACAGATACGCAGTATTTT.

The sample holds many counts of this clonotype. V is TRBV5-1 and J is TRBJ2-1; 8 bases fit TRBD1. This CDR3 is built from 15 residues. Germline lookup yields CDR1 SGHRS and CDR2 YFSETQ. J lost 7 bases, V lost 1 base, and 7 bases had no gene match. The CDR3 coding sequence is TGCGCCAGCAGCTTGACGCAGGGGGCCGGGAATGAGCAGTTCTTC. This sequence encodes CASSLTQGAGNEQFF.

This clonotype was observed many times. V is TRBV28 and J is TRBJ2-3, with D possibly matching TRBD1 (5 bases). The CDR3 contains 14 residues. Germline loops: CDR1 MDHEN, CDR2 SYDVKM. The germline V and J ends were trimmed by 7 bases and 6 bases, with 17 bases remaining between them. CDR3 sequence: CASKTPGLPDTQYF. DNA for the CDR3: TGTGCCAGCAAAACTCCAGGGTTACCCGATACGCAGTATTTT.

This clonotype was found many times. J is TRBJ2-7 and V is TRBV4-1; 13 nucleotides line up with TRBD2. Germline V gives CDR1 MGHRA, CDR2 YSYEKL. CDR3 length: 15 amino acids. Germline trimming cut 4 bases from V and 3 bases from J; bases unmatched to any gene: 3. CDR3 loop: CASSLGLAGVYEQYF. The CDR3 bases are TGCGCCAGCAGCCTAGGACTAGCGGGAGTCTACGAGCAGTACTTC.

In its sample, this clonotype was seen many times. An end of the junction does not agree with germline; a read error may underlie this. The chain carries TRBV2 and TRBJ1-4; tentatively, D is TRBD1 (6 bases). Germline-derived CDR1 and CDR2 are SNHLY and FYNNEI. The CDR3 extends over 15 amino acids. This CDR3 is CASREGTSRNEKLFF. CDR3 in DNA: TGTGCCAGCAGGGAAGGGACATCGAGAAATGAAAAACTGTTTTTT.

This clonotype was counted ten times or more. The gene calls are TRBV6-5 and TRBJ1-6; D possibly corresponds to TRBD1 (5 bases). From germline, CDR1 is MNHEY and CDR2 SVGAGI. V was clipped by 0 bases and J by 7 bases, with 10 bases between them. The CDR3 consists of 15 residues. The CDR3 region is CASSYSRAGNSPLHF. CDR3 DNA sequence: TGTGCCAGCAGTTACTCGAGGGCAGGGAATTCACCCCTCCACTTT.

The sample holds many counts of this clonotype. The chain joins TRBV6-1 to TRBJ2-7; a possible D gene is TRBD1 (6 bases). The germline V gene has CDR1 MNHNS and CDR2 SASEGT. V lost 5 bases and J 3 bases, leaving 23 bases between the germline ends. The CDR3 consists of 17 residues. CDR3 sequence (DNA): TGTGCCAGCAGTAATTACCCCGCAGGGGCAACCTACTACGAGCAGTACTTC. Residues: CASSNYPAGATYYEQYF.

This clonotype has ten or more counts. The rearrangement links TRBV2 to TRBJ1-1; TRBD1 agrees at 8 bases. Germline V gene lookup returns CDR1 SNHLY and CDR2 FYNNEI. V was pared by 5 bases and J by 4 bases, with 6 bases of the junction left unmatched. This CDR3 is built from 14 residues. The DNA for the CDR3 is TGTGCCAGCAGTCTGCGACAGGGGCTCACTGAAGCTTTCTTT. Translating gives CASSLRQGLTEAFF.